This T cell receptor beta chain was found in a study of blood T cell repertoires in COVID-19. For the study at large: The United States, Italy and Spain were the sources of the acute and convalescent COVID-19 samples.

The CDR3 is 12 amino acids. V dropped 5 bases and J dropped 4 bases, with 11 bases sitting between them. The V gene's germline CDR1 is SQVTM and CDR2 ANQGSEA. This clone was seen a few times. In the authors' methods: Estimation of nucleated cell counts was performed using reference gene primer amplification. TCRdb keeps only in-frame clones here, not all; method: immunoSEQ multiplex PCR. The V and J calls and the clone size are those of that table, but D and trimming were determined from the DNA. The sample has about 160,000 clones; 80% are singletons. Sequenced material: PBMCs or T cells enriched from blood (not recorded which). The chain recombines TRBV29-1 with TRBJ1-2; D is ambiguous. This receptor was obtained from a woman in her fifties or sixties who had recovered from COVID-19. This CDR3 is CSVNHSPYGYTF. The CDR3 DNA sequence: TGCAGCGTTAATCACTCCCCCTATGGCTACACCTTC.